This T cell receptor beta chain comes out of a study of blood T cell repertoires in COVID-19. Study-wide background: Specimens from acute and convalescent COVID-19 originated in the United States, Italy and Spain. T cells, B-cell-depleted T cells, or PBMCs supplied cDNA or gDNA.

With 10 bases clipped from V and 2 bases from J, the junction kept 2 bases outside the gene matches. The CDR3 is 13 amino acids. The germline V gene has CDR1 MDHEN and CDR2 SYDVKM. Profiling relied on immunoSEQ multiplex PCR, and the TCRdb table lists in-frame clones only, not all of them. Of 500,000 or so clones listed, roughly 90% were seen once; the top ten hold roughly 0.7%. The V and J genes are TRBV28 and TRBJ2-1, with 10 bases matching TRBD2. The sequenced sample consisted of PBMCs or T cells enriched from blood (not recorded which). The receptor was isolated from a woman aged 18-29 years who had recovered from COVID-19. DNA of the CDR3: TGTGCCACTCTAGCGGGGGCCTACAATGAGCAGTTCTTC. Translated: CATLAGAYNEQFF.